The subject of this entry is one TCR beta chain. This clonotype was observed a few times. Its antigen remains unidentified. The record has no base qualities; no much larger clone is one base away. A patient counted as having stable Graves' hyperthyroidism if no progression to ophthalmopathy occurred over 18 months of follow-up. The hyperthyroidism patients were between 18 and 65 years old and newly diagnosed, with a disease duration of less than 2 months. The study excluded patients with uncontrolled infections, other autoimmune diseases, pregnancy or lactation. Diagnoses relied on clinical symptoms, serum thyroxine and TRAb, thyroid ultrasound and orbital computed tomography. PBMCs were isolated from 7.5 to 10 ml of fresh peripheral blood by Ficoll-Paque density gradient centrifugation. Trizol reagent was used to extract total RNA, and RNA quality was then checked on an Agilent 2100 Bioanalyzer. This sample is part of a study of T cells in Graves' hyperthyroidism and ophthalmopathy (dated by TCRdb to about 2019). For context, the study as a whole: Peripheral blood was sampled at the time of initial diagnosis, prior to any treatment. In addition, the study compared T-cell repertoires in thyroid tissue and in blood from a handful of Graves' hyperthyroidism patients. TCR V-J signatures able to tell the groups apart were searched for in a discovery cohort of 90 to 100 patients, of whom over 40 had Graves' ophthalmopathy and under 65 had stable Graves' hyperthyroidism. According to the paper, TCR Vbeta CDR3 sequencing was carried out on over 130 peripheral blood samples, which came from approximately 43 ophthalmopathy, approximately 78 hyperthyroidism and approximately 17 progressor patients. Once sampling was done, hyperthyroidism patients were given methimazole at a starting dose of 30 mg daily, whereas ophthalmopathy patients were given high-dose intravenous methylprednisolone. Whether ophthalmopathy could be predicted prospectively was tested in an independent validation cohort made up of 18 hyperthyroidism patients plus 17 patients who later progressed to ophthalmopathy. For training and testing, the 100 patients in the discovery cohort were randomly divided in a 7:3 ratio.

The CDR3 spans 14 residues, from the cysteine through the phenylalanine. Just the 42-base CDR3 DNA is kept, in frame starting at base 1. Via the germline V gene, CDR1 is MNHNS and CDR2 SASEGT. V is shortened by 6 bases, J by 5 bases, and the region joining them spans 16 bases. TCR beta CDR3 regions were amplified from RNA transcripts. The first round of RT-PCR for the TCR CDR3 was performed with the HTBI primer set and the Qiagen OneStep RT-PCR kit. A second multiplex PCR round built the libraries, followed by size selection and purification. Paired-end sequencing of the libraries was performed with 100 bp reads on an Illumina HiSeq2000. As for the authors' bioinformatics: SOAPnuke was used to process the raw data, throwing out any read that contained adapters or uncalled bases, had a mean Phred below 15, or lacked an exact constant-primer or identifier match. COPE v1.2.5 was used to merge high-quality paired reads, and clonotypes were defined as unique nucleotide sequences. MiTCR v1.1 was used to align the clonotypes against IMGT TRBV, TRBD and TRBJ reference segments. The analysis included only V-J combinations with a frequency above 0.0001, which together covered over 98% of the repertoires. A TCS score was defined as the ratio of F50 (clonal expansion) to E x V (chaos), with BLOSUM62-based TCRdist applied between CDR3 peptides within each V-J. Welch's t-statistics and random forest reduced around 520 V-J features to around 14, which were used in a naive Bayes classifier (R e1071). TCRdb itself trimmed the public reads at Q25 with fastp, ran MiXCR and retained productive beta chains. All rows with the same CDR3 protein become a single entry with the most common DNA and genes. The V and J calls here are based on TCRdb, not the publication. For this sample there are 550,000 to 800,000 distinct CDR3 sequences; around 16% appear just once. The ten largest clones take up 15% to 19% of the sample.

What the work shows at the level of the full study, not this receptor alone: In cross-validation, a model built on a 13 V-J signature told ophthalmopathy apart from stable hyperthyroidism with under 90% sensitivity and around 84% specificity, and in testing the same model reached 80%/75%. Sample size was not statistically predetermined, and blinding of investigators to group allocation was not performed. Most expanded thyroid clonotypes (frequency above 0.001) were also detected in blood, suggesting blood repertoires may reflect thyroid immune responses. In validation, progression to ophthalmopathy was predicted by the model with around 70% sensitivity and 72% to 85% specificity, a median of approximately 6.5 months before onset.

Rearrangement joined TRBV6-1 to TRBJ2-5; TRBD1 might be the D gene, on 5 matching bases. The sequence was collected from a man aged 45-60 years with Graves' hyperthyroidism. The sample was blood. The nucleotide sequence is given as TGTGCCAGCAGACCTCCTTTGGGGCAGGAGACCCAGTACTTC. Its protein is CASRPPLGQETQYF.